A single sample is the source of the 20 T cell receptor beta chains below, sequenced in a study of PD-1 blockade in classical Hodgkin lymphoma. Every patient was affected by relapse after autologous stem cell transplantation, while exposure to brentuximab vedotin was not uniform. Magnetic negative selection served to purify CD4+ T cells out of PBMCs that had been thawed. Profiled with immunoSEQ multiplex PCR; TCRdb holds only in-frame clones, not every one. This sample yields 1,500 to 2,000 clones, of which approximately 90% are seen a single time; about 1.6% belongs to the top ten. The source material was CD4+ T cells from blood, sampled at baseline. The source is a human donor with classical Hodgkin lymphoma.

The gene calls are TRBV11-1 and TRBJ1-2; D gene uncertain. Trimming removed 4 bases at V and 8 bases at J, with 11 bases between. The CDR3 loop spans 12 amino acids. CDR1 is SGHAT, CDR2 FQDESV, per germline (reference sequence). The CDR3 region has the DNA TGTGCCAGCAGCTATGGAGGGCCCGGCTACACCTTC. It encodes CASSYGGPGYTF.

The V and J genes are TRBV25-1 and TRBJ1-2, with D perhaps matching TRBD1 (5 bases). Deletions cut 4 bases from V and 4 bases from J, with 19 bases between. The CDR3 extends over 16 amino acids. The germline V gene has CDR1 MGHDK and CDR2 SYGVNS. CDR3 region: CASSASGQGGRYGYTF. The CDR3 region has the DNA TGTGCCAGCAGTGCGAGCGGGCAGGGAGGCCGCTATGGCTACACCTTC.

The CDR3 DNA sequence: TGTGCCAGCATGAGGCCTTGGGGGGAAGGCTATGGCTACACCTTC. It encodes CASMRPWGEGYGYTF. The chain carries TRBV6-1 and TRBJ1-2; D is perhaps TRBD1 (5 bases). The ends were cut back, 7 bases at V and 4 bases at J, with 19 bases in the middle. In germline, CDR1 is MNHNS, CDR2 SASEGT. CDR3 length equals 15 residues.

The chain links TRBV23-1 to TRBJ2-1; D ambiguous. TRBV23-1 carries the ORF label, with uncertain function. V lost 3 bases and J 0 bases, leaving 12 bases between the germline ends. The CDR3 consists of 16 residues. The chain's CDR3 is CASSQVGAHSYNEQFF. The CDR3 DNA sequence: TGCGCCAGCAGTCAGGTGGGCGCCCACTCCTACAATGAGCAGTTCTTC.

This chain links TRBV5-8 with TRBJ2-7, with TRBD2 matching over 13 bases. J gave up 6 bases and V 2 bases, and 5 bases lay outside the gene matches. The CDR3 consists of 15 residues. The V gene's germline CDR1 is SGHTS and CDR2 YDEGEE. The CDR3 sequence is CASSFGLAGVREQYF. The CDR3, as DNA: TGTGCCAGCAGCTTCGGACTAGCGGGAGTCCGCGAGCAGTACTTC.

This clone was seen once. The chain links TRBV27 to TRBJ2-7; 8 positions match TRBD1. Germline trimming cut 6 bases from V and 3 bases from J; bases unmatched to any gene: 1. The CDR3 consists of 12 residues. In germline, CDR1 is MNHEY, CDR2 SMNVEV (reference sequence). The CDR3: CASRDRVYEQYF. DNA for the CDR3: TGTGCCAGCAGGGACAGGGTCTACGAGCAGTACTTC.

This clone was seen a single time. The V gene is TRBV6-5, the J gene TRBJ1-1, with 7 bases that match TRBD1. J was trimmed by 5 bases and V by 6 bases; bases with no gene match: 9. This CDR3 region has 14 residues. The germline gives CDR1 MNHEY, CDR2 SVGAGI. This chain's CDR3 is CASRTNRGVTEAFF. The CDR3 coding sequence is TGTGCCAGCAGAACCAACAGGGGAGTAACTGAAGCTTTCTTT.

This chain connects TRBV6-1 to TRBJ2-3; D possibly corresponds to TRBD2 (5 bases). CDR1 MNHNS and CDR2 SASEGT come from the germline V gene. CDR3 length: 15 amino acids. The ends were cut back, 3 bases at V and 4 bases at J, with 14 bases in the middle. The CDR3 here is CASSDISGSADTQYF. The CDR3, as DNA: TGTGCCAGCAGTGATATATCGGGATCAGCAGATACGCAGTATTTT.

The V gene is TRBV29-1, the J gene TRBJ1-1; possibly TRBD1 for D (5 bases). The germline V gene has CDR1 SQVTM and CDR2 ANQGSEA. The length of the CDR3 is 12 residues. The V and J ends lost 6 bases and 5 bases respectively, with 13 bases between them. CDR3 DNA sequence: TGCAGCGTGGGGGGGAGAAGGACTGAAGCTTTCTTT. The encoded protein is CSVGGRRTEAFF.

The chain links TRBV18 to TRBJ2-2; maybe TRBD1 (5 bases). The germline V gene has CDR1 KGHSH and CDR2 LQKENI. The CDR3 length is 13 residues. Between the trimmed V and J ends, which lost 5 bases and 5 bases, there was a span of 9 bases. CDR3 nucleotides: TGTGCCAGCTCATCGCAGGGTACCGGGGAGCTGTTTTTT. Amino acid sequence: CASSSQGTGELFF.

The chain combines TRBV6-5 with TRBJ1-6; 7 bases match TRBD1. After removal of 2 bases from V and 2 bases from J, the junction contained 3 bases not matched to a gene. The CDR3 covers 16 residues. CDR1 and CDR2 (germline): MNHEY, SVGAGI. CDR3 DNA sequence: TGTGCCAGCAGTTACGGGGACAGAACCTATAATTCACCCCTCCACTTT. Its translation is CASSYGDRTYNSPLHF.

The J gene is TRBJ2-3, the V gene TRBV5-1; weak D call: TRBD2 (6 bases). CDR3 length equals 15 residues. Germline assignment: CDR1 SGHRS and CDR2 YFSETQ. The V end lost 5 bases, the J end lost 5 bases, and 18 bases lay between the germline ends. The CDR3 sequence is CASRRDGFWQDTQYF. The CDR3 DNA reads TGCGCCAGCAGGCGGGACGGCTTCTGGCAAGATACGCAGTATTTT.

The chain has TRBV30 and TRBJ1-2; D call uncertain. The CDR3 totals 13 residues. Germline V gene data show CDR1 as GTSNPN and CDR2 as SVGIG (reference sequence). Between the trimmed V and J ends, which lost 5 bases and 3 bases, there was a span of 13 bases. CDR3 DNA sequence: TGTGCCTGGCAGACAAGACCTGACTATGGCTACACCTTC. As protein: CAWQTRPDYGYTF.

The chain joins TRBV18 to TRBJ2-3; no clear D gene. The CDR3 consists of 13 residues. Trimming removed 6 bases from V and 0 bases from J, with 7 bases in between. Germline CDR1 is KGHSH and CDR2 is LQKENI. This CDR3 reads CASSKPSTDTQYF. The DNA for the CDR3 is TGTGCCAGCTCGAAACCAAGCACAGATACGCAGTATTTT.

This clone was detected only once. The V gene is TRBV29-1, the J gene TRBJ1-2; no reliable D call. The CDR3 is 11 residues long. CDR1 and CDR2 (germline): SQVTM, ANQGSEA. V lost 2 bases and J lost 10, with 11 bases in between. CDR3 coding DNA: TGCAGCGTTGAAAGGCAGCCGAACTACACCTTC. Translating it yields CSVERQPNYTF.

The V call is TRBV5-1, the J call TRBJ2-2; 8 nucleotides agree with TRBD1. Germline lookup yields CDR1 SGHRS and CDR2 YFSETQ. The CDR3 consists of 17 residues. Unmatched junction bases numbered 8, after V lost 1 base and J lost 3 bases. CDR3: CASSLPRTGTDTGELFF. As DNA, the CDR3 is TGCGCCAGCAGCTTGCCTCGGACAGGGACCGACACCGGGGAGCTGTTTTTT.

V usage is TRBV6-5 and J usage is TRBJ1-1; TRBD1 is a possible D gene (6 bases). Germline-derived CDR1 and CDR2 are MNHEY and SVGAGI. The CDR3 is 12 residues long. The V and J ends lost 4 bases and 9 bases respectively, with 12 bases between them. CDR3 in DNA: TGTGCCAGCAGTTCGGACAGACTAAAAGCTTTCTTT. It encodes CASSSDRLKAFF.

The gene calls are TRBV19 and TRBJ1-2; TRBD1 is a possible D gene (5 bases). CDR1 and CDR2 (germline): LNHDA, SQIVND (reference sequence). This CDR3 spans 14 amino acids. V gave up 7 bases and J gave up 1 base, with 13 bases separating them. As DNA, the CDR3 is TGTGCCAGTAAAGAGACAGCACTTAACTATGGCTACACCTTC. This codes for CASKETALNYGYTF.

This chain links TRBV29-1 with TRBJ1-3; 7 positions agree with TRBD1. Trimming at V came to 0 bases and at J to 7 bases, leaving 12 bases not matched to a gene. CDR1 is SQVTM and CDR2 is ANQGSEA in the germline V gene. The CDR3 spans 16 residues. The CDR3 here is CSVEDRTAGGRNTIYF. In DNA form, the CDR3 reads TGCAGCGTTGAAGATCGAACTGCAGGGGGTCGCAACACCATATATTTT.

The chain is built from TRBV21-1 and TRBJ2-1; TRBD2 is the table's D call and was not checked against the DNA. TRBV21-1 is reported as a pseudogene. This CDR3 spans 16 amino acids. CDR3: CASSKGGLAGGNEQFF. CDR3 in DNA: TGTGCCAGCAGCAAAGGAGGGCTAGCGGGGGGGAATGAGCAGTTCTTC.